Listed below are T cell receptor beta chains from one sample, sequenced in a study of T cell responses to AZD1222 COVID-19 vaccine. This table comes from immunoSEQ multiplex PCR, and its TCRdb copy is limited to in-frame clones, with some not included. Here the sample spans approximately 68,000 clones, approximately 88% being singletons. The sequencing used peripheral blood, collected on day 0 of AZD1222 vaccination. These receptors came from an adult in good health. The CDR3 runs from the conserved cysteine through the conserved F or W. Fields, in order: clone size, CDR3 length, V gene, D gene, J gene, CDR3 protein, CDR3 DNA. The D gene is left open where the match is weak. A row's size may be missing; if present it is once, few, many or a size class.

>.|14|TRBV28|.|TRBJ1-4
CASGRVTTNEKLFF
TGTGCCAGCGGGCGGGTAACAACTAATGAAAAACTGTTTTTT
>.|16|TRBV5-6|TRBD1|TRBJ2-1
CASSWDRGESYNEQFF
TGTGCCAGCAGCTGGGACAGGGGCGAGTCCTACAATGAGCAGTTCTTC
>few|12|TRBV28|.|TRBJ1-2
CASNQETYGYTF
TGTGCCAGCAATCAGGAGACCTATGGCTACACCTTC
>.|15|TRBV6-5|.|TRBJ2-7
CASSRLSQLPDEQYF
TGTGCCAGCAGTCGCCTTTCACAGCTACCCGACGAGCAGTACTTC
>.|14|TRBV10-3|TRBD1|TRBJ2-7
CAISDPDRAYEQYF
TGTGCCATCAGTGACCCGGACAGGGCCTACGAGCAGTACTTC
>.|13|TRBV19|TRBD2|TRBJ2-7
CASSIAGGYEQYF
TGTGCCAGTAGTATAGCGGGAGGTTACGAGCAGTACTTC
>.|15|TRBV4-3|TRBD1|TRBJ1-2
CASSPGEDRPYGYTF
TGCGCCAGCAGCCCCGGAGAGGACAGGCCCTACGGCTACACCTTC
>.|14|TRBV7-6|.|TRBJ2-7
CASSLRAALYEQYF
TGTGCCAGCAGCTTACGCGCAGCTCTCTACGAGCAGTACTTC
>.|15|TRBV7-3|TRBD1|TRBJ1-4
CASSLQGVSNEKLFF
TGTGCCAGCAGCTTGCAGGGGGTTTCTAATGAAAAACTGTTTTTT
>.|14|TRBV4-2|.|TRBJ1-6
CASGQQGDNSPLHF
TGTGCCAGCGGACAACAGGGCGATAATTCACCCCTCCACTTT
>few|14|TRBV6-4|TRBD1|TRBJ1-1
CASSAGQGSTEAFF
TGTGCCAGCAGTGCCGGACAGGGAAGCACTGAAGCTTTCTTT
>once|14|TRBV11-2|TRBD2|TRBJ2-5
CASSPGTSKETQYF
TGTGCCAGCAGCCCCGGGACTAGTAAAGAGACCCAGTACTTC
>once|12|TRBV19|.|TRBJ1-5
CATRTSGQPQHF
TGTGCCACAAGGACATCAGGTCAGCCCCAGCATTTT
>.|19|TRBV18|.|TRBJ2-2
CASSTRRDNGRAWTGELFF
TGTGCCAGCTCAACACGAAGGGACAACGGAAGAGCGTGGACCGGGGAGCTGTTTTTT
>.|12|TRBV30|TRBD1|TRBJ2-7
CAWSGQGYEQYF
TGTGCCTGGAGTGGACAGGGCTACGAGCAGTACTTC
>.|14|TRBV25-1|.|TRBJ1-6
CASGQGHGNSPLHF
TGTGCCAGCGGGCAGGGACATGGGAATTCACCCCTCCACTTT
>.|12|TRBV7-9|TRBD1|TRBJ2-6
CASSLDFGTGPF
TGTGCCAGCAGCTTAGATTTCGGGACAGGGCCATTC
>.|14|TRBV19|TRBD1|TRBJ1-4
CASSTGQEDEKLFF
TGTGCCAGTAGTACCGGACAGGAGGACGAAAAACTGTTTTTT
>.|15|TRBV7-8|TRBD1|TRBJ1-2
CASHMGIQGTAGYTF
TGTGCCTCCCATATGGGAATACAGGGGACGGCTGGCTACACCTTC
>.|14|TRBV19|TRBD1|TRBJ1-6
CASSTGQGYSPLHF
TGTGCCAGTAGTACCGGACAGGGGTATTCACCCCTCCACTTT
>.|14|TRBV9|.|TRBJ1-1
CASSANRVGTEAFF
TGTGCCAGCAGCGCAAACAGGGTTGGCACTGAAGCTTTCTTT
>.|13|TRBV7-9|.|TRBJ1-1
CASSLTWTAEAFF
TGTGCCAGCAGCTTAACCTGGACAGCTGAAGCTTTCTTT
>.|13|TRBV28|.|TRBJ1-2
CASSLFKTNGYTF
TGTGCCAGCAGTTTATTTAAGACGAATGGCTACACCTTC
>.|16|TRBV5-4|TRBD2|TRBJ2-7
CASSPSSGGAVYEQYF
TGTGCCAGCAGCCCATCTAGCGGGGGGGCGGTTTACGAGCAGTACTTC
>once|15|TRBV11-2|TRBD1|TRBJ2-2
CASSARAQGTGELFF
TGTGCCAGCAGCGCACGGGCACAGGGGACCGGGGAGCTGTTTTTT
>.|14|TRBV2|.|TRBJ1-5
CASSEDSENQPQHF
TGTGCCAGCAGTGAAGACAGTGAGAATCAGCCCCAGCATTTT
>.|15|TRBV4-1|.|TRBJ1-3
CASSQQVFSGNTIYF
TGCGCCAGCAGCCAACAGGTTTTCTCTGGAAACACCATATATTTT
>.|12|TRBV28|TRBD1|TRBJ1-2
CASSAQGRGYTF
TGTGCCAGCAGTGCACAGGGGCGAGGCTACACCTTC
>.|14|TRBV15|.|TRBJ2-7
CATSRDIDLYEQYF
TGTGCCACCAGCAGAGATATCGACCTCTACGAGCAGTACTTC
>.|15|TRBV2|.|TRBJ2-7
CASRWGGTPSYEQYF
TGTGCCAGCAGGTGGGGTGGGACCCCTTCCTACGAGCAGTACTTC
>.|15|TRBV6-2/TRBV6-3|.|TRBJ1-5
CASSLGDYGNQPQHF
TGTGCCAGCAGTCTAGGGGATTATGGCAATCAGCCCCAGCATTTT
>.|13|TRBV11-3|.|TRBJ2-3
CASSLGRTDTQYF
TGTGCCAGCAGCTTAGGTCGCACAGATACGCAGTATTTT
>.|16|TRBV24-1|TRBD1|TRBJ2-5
CATSGHPTGGQETQYF
TGTGCCACCAGTGGGCACCCTACAGGGGGCCAGGAGACCCAGTACTTC
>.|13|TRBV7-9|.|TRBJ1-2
CASSLPDGRGYTF
TGTGCCAGCAGCTTACCCGACGGGCGTGGCTACACCTTC
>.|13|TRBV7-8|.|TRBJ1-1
CASSLARTGEAFF
TGTGCCAGCAGCTTAGCGCGTACAGGGGAAGCTTTCTTT
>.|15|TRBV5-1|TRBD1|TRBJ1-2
CASSVSGGGIYGYTF
TGCGCCAGCAGCGTATCAGGGGGCGGCATATATGGCTACACCTTC
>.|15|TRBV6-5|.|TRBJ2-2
CASKHREVRNGELFF
TGTGCCAGCAAACACAGGGAGGTTCGGAACGGGGAGCTGTTTTTT
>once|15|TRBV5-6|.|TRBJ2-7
CASGKNGGPPYEQYF
TGTGCCAGCGGGAAGAATGGAGGACCCCCCTACGAGCAGTACTTC
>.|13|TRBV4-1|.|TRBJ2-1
CASSQLLDNEQFF
TGCGCCAGCAGCCAGTTACTAGACAATGAGCAGTTCTTC
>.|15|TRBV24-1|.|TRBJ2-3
CATSDFSGNTDTQYF
TGTGCCACCAGTGATTTCTCAGGGAACACAGATACGCAGTATTTT
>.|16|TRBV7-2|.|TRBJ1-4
CASSSNRIATNEKLFF
TGTGCCAGCAGCTCTAATCGGATAGCAACTAATGAAAAACTGTTTTTT
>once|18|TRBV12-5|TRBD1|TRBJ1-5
CASGLVPQTGGVNQPQHF
TGTGCTAGTGGTTTGGTACCCCAAACAGGGGGAGTCAATCAGCCCCAGCATTTT
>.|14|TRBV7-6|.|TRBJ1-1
CASSLAGGNTEAFF
TGTGCCAGCAGCTTAGCGGGAGGAAACACTGAAGCTTTCTTT
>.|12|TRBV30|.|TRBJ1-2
CAWSPHQGGYTF
TGTGCCTGGAGTCCCCACCAAGGAGGCTACACCTTC
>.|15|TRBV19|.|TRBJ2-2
CASSIGTANTGELFF
TGTGCCAGTAGTATTGGCACAGCGAACACCGGGGAGCTGTTTTTT
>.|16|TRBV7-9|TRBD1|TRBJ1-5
CASDATETGYGQPQHF
TGTGCCAGCGACGCGACTGAGACAGGGTACGGTCAGCCCCAGCATTTT
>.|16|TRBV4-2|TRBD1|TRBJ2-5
CASSQLRGRIQETQYF
TGTGCCAGCAGCCAACTCAGGGGGCGAATTCAAGAGACCCAGTACTTC
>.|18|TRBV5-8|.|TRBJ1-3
CASSLRGLTHLSGNTIYF
TGTGCCAGCAGCTTACGGGGGCTTACCCACCTCTCTGGAAACACCATATATTTT
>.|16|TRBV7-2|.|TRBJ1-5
CASSSLDAPSNQPQHF
TGTGCCAGCAGCTCGCTGGACGCCCCTAGCAATCAGCCCCAGCATTTT
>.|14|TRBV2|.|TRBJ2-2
CASNTSPGAGELFF
TGTGCCAGCAATACCAGCCCTGGGGCCGGGGAGCTGTTTTTT
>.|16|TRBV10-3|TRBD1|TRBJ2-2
CAISFLDRANTGELFF
TGTGCCATCAGTTTTTTGGACAGGGCGAACACCGGGGAGCTGTTTTTT
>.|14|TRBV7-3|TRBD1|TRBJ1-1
CASSLQGGNTEAFF
TGTGCCAGCAGCTTACAGGGGGGGAACACTGAAGCTTTCTTT
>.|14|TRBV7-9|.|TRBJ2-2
CASSLAQTTGELFF
TGTGCCAGCAGCTTAGCGCAGACCACCGGGGAGCTGTTTTTT